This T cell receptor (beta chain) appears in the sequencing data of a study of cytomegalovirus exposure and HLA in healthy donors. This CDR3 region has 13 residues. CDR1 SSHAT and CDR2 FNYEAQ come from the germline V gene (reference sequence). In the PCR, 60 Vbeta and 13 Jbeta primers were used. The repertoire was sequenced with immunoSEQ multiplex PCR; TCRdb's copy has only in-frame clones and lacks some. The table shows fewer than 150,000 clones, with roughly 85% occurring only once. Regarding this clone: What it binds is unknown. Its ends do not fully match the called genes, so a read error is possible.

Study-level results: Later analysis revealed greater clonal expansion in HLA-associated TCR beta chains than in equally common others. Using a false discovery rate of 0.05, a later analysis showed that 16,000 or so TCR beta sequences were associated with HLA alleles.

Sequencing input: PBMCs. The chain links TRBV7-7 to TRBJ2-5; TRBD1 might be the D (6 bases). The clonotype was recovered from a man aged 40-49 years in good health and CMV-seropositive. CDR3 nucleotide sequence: TGTGCTAGCAGCCAGGACAGTCAAGAGACCCAGTACTTC. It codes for CASSQDSQETQYF.